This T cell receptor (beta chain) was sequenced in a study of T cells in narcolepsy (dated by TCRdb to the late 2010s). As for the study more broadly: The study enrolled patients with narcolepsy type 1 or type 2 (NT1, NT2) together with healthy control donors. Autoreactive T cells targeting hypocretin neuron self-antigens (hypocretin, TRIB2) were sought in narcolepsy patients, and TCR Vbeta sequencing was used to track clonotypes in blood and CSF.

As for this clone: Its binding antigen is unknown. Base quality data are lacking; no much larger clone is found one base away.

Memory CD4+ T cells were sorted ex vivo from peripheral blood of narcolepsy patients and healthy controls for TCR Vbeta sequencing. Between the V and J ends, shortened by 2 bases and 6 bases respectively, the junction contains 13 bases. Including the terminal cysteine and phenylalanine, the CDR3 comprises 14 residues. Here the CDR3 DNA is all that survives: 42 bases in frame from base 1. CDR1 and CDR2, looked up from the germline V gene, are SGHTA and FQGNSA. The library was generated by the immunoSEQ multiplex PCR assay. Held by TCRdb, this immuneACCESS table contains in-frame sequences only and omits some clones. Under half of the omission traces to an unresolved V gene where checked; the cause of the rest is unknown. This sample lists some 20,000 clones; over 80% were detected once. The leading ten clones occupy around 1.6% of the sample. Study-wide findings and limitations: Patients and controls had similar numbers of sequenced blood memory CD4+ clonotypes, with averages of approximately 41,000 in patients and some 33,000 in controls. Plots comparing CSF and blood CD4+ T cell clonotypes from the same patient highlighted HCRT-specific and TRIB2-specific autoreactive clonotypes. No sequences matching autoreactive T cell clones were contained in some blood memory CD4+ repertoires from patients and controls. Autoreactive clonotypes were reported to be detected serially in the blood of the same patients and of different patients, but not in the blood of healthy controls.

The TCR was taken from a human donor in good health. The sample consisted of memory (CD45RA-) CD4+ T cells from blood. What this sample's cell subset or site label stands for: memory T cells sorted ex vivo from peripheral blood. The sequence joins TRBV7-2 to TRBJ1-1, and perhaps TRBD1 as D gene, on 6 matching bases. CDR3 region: CASSLNRVVPEAFF. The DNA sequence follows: TGTGCCAGCAGCTTAAACAGGGTGGTGCCTGAAGCTTTCTTT.